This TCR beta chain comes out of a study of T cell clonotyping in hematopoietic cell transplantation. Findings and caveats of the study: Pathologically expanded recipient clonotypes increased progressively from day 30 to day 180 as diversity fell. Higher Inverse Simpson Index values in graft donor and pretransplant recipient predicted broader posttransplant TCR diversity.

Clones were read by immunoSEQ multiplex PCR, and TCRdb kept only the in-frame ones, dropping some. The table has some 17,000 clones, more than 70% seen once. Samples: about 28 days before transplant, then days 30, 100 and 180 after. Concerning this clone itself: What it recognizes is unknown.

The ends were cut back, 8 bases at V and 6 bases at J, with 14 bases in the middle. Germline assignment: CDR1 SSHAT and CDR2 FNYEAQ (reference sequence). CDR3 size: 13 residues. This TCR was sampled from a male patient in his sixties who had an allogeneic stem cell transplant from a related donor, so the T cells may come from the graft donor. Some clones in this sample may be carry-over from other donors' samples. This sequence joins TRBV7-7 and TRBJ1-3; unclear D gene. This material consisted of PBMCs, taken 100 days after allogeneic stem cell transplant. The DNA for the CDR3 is TGTGCCAGCCAGGAGGGCTCCGAAAACACCATATATTTT. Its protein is CASQEGSENTIYF.